The 32 T cell receptor beta chains below come from one sample, sequenced in a study of tumor and adjacent non-tumor tissue in lung cancer. Three rounds of nested PCR, following a modified ARM-PCR protocol, produced the TCRbeta library. One entry per CDR3 protein results from TCRdb running MiXCR on the multiplex PCR reads. Seen here are about 75,000 distinct CDR3 sequences, approximately 71% observed once, and the top ten hold around a quarter. No cell sorting was done before RNA was extracted from the tissue. The normal lung tissue was taken more than 3 cm from the tumor edge. Sequenced sample: distant non-tumor lung tissue. These receptors all stem from a woman in her fifties or sixties with non-small cell lung cancer.

The CDR3 spells CASSLVRLPEQFF. The CDR3 DNA sequence: TGTGCCAGCAGCCTAGTAAGGCTGCCTGAGCAGTTCTTC. This rearrangement joins TRBV11-2 to TRBJ2-1; D is uncertain. This CDR3 contains 13 residues. V lost 5 bases and J 9 bases, leaving 14 bases between the germline ends. CDR1 and CDR2 from the germline V gene are SGHAT and FQNNGV.

Turning to this clonotype: A much bigger clone sits one base away, suggesting this may be a read error. The CDR3 end shows no conserved phenylalanine or tryptophan, and so a read error is likely. This rearrangement joins TRBV5-6 to TRBJ1-4, with D tentatively TRBD1 (6 bases). Trimming pared 1 base from V and 0 bases from J, leaving 10 bases between. The CDR3 is made up of 16 amino acids. Germline CDR1 SGHDT, CDR2 YYEEEE. CDR3 loop: CASSLTGLATNEKLFI. The CDR3 DNA follows: TGTGCCAGCAGCTTGACAGGGCTCGCAACTAATGAAAAACTGTTTATT.

In its sample, this clonotype was seen many times. The J gene is TRBJ2-7, the V gene TRBV6-6, with D perhaps TRBD2 (6 bases). Germline CDR1 reads MNHNY; CDR2 reads SVGAGI (reference sequence). The CDR3 length is 18 residues. The ends were cut back, 1 base at V and 5 bases at J, with 24 bases in the middle. CDR3 residues: CASSYLNRRLGPTHEQYF. DNA for the CDR3: TGTGCCAGCAGTTACTTAAACCGAAGACTAGGGCCCACCCACGAGCAGTACTTC.

Worth noting for this clonotype: A much bigger clone sits one base away, suggesting this may be a read error. The CDR3 end shows no conserved phenylalanine or tryptophan, and so a read error is likely. This chain uses TRBV6-2 or TRBV6-3 with TRBJ1-5; tentatively, D is TRBD1 (5 bases). This CDR3 spans 12 amino acids. Germline V CDR1 and CDR2: MNHEY, SVGEGT. With 2 bases removed from V and 9 bases from J, the gap between germline ends came to 8 bases. The chain's CDR3 is CASSYGTRPQHS. The DNA for the CDR3 is TGTGCCAGCAGTTACGGGACCCGGCCCCAGCATTCT.

This clonotype showed up just a few times. The rearrangement links TRBV20-1 to TRBJ2-7, with D possibly TRBD2 on 5 matching bases. The CDR3 is 13 amino acids. Germline V gene sequence: CDR1 DFQATT, CDR2 SNEGSKA (reference sequence). CDR3 coding DNA: TGCAGCCTCGGCAGGAGGACGGAGTACGAGCAGTACTTC. Translated, it gives CSLGRRTEYEQYF.

Of note for this clonotype: Since a much larger clone is just one base distant, this may be a read error. A read error is likely, as this CDR3 ends without the conserved phenylalanine or tryptophan. This rearrangement joins TRBV12-3 or TRBV12-4 to TRBJ2-7, with TRBD2 matching over 9 bases. With V trimmed by 3 bases and J by 2 bases, 2 bases remained unmatched. The CDR3 consists of 14 residues. The CDR3 nucleotides read TGTGCCAGCAGTTTGACTAGCGGTGCCTACGAGCAGTACTAC. It encodes CASSLTSGAYEQYY.

This clonotype came up many times. This chain uses TRBV4-1 with TRBJ2-7, with 11 nucleotides matching TRBD1. The CDR3 is 13 amino acids. The V and J ends lost 4 bases and 7 bases, in that order; junction bases with no gene match: 3. Germline assignment: CDR1 MGHRA and CDR2 YSYEKL. CDR3 sequence (DNA): TGCGCCAGCAGCCGGGACAGGGGGGTTGAGCAGTACTTC. Translation gives CASSRDRGVEQYF.

A word on this clonotype: Germline and junction disagree at one end, which may indicate a read error. This sequence joins TRBV11-2 and TRBJ2-1, with D possibly being TRBD2 (6 bases). CDR1 is SGHAT and CDR2 is FQNNGV in the germline V gene. The CDR3 totals 15 residues. In DNA, the CDR3 is TGTGCCGGCAGCTTAGATTACGGGAGTGGCAGGGAACAGTTCTTC. Its protein product is CAGSLDYGSGREQFF.

A remark on this clonotype: Since a much larger clone is just one base distant, this may be a read error. V is TRBV5-4 and J is TRBJ2-2, with 8 bases matching TRBD2. From germline, CDR1 is SGHNT and CDR2 YYREEE (reference sequence). The length of the CDR3 is 15 residues. As DNA, the CDR3 is TGTGCCAGCAGCTTAGGAGGGAAGGGTAGCGGGGAGATGTTTTTT. Translation: CASSLGGKGSGEMFF.

In its sample, this clonotype was seen a few times. This may be a read error, as it is one base from a much larger clone. The CDR3 sequence is CSATGVGKTEAFF. In nucleotides, the CDR3 is TGCAGTGCTACGGGGGTGGGGAAGACTGAAGCTTTCTTT. V is TRBV20-1 and J is TRBJ1-1, with a possible D match to TRBD1 (5 bases). The CDR3 totals 13 residues. Germline CDR1 and CDR2: DFQATT and SNEGSKA (reference sequence). The V end lost 4 bases, the J end lost 5 bases, and 14 bases lay between the germline ends.

About this clonotype itself: A much larger clonotype is one base distant, so this may be a read error. This sequence joins TRBV6-5 and TRBJ1-1; TRBD1 agrees at 7 bases. The CDR3 is made up of 13 amino acids. Germline CDR1 and CDR2: MNHEY and SVGAGI. Written as DNA, the CDR3 is TGTGCCAGCACTTACTCGACAGGGTATGAAGCTTTCTTT. Translation gives CASTYSTGYEAFF.

This clonotype showed up just a few times. A much larger clone sits a single nucleotide away, making a read error possible. The chain has TRBV20-1 and TRBJ2-1; perhaps D is TRBD1 or TRBD2 (5 bases each). CDR1 and CDR2 (germline): DFQATT, SNEGSKA (reference sequence). This CDR3 region has 14 residues. The DNA of the CDR3 is TGCAGTGTTAGAGCCGCGGGTCAGAGGGGTGAGCAGTTCTTC. This sequence encodes CSVRAAGQRGEQFF.

This clonotype was found once. Since no conserved phenylalanine or tryptophan closes the CDR3, a read error is the likely cause. The limits of the CDR3 on the DNA are not certain, so only TCRdb's listed CDR3 is given. This chain joins TRBV4-3 and TRBJ2-7. The CDR3 is 15 amino acids long, termini counted. Germline CDR1 is LGHNA and CDR2 is YSLEER. CDR3 loop: CASSQDRASGYEQCY.

Comments on this clonotype: A much larger clone is a single base away; this may be a read error. The V and J genes are TRBV6-2 or TRBV6-3 and TRBJ2-1; tentatively, D is TRBD2 (6 bases). CDR3 length equals 14 residues. The germline gives CDR1 MNHEY, CDR2 SVGEGT. The V gene lost 9 bases and the J gene lost 3 bases, with 15 bases spanning the gap. The CDR3 DNA is TGTGCCAGAACTAGCCGGGACTTCTACAATGAGCAGTTCTTC. It is translated as CARTSRDFYNEQFF.

The chain employs TRBV11-2 and TRBJ1-2; the D gene is possibly TRBD1 (6 bases). The CDR3 extends over 14 amino acids. V shed 2 bases and J shed 6 bases, with 13 bases lying between them. CDR1 and CDR2 from the germline V gene are SGHAT and FQNNGV. CDR3 protein: CASSLKGGINGYTF. Written as DNA, the CDR3 is TGTGCCAGCAGCTTAAAGGGGGGCATCAATGGCTACACCTTC. Together with reference TRBV11-2 and TRBJ1-2, the CDR3 gives the full variable domain: EAGVAQSPRYKIIEKRQSVAFWCNPISGHATLYWYQQILGQGPKLLIQFQNNGVVDDSQLPKDRFSAERLKGVDSTLKIQPAKLEDSAVYLCASSLKGGINGYTFGSGTRLTVV.

This clonotype was counted at least ten times. The chain links TRBV12-3 or TRBV12-4 to TRBJ2-2, with D possibly matching TRBD1 (6 bases). V lost 4 bases to trimming and J lost 5 bases, with 8 bases between them. This CDR3 contains 13 residues. The CDR3 region is CASSSGVTGELFF. The CDR3 bases are TGTGCCAGCAGTTCAGGGGTTACCGGGGAGCTGTTTTTT.

This clonotype was observed a single time. Likely a read error: the CDR3 ends without its conserved phenylalanine or tryptophan. The CDR3 nucleotides are TGCAGCGATGAAGGGGGACAGGGAGGATCCTACAATGAGCAGTTCTTA. It encodes CSDEGGQGGSYNEQFL. The gene calls are TRBV29-1 and TRBJ2-1; 9 bases agree with TRBD1. The germline gives CDR1 SQVTM, CDR2 ANQGSEA. CDR3 size: 16 residues.

This clonotype was recorded once. One end of the junction varies from germline; a read error may be responsible. The gene calls are TRBV11-2 and TRBJ2-5; D might be TRBD1 (5 bases). Per germline, CDR1 SGHAT and CDR2 FQNNGV. This CDR3 region has 14 residues. The CDR3 reads CACSFVQEQETQHF. The DNA for the CDR3 is TGTGCCTGCAGCTTTGTACAGGAACAAGAGACCCAGCACTTC.

Details on this clonotype: The germline gene is not matched at one end of the junction; a read error may be the cause. The chain links TRBV20-1 to TRBJ1-1, with D possibly being TRBD1 (5 bases). This CDR3 has 13 amino acids. Germline CDR1 DFQATT, CDR2 SNEGSKA (reference sequence). The CDR3 here is CSAIPFWGTEALF. In nucleotides, the CDR3 is TGCAGTGCGATCCCGTTCTGGGGGACTGAAGCTCTCTTT.

Of note for this clonotype: Just one base apart from a much larger clone, this may be a read error. The chain couples TRBV5-4 to TRBJ1-2; 9 nucleotides agree with TRBD1. The CDR3 is 15 residues long. V shed 4 bases, J shed 2 bases, and the junction held 6 bases outside the gene matches. The germline V gene has CDR1 SGHNT and CDR2 YYREEE (reference sequence). CDR3 coding DNA: TGTGCCAGCAGCGGCCGGGACAGGGTAAACTATGGCTACACCTTC. Protein product: CASSGRDRVNYGYTF.

Concerning this clonotype itself: A much larger clone differs by one base, so this may be a read error. The CDR3 is CGVDRTGTGELFF. CDR3 sequence (DNA): TGCGGCGTGGATCGGACAGGCACCGGGGAGCTGTTTTTT. The chain is built from TRBV29-1 and TRBJ2-2, with 7 bases aligning to TRBD1. Germline assignment: CDR1 SQVTM and CDR2 ANQGSEA. This CDR3 region has 13 residues.

Details on this clonotype: One end of the junction varies from germline; a read error may be responsible. The J gene is TRBJ2-2, the V gene TRBV29-1; 11 bases align to TRBD1. The CDR3 runs 13 residues. CDR1 is SQVTM and CDR2 is ANQGSEA in the germline V gene. This CDR3 reads CNVRTGGTGELFF. CDR3 DNA sequence: TGCAACGTCAGGACAGGGGGCACCGGGGAGTTGTTTTTT.

Concerning this clonotype itself: This CDR3 is missing its conserved last phenylalanine or tryptophan, likely due to a read error. This sequence joins TRBV20-1 and TRBJ1-3; perhaps TRBD1 as D (5 bases). The germline V and J ends were trimmed by 4 bases and 0 bases, with 22 bases remaining between them. Germline CDR1 and CDR2: DFQATT and SNEGSKA (reference sequence). CDR3 length equals 18 residues. CDR3 DNA sequence: TGCAGTGCTACCAAGGCCACGCCCGGGACCAACTCTGGAAACACCATATATTCT. Its protein is CSATKATPGTNSGNTIYS.

Concerning this clonotype itself: The junction shows a germline mismatch at one end, possibly a read error. V gene TRBV20-1 combines with J gene TRBJ2-7, with 8 positions matching TRBD1. This CDR3 has 14 residues. Looked up from germline, CDR1 is DFQATT and CDR2 is SNEGSKA (reference sequence). The CDR3 sequence is CNVSSEGTGYEQYF. CDR3 nucleotides: TGCAATGTTAGTAGTGAGGGGACAGGCTACGAGCAGTATTTC.

About this clonotype itself: One end of the junction varies from germline; a read error may be responsible. The chain couples TRBV11-2 to TRBJ2-1, with TRBD2 matching 7 bases. The germline CDR1 and CDR2 sequences are SGHAT and FQNNGV. The CDR3 extends over 17 amino acids. The DNA of the CDR3 is TGTACCAGCAGCTTAAGGGGCGGGGCGGGAGAGATAAATGAGCAGTTCTTC. This gives the protein CTSSLRGGAGEINEQFF.

The table lists this clonotype with many counts. The DNA of the CDR3 is TGTGCCTGGAAAAACAGGGGGTACACCGGGGAGCTGTTTTTT. As protein: CAWKNRGYTGELFF. The gene calls are TRBV30 and TRBJ2-2; 8 positions match TRBD1. The V gene end was trimmed by 4 bases and the J gene end by 3 bases; junction bases not matched to a gene: 4. This CDR3 is built from 14 residues. CDR1 and CDR2 from the germline V gene are GTSNPN and SVGIG (reference sequence).

This clonotype occurred a few times. This sequence may be a read error, since a much larger clone differs from it by one base. The rearrangement uses TRBV29-1 and TRBJ2-5; D not resolved. The CDR3 is made up of 12 amino acids. The germline gives CDR1 SQVTM, CDR2 ANQGSEA. Trimming removed 2 bases from V and 2 bases from J, with 6 bases in between. CDR3: CSVERLQETQYF. The CDR3 nucleotides are TGCAGCGTTGAACGGTTGCAAGAGACCCAGTACTTC.

This clonotype was seen only once. Given a much more abundant clone one base away, this may be a read error. The chain has TRBV12-3 or TRBV12-4 and TRBJ1-1; D gene uncertain. The CDR3 has 13 amino acids. The germline V and J ends were trimmed by 0 bases and 7 bases, with 9 bases remaining between them. The DNA for the CDR3 is TGTGCCAGCAGTTTAGCGCAAGCCATTGAAGCTTTCTTT. The encoded protein is CASSLAQAIEAFF.

Remarks on this clonotype: The junction departs from the called germline gene at one end, perhaps through a read error. V gene TRBV29-1 combines with J gene TRBJ1-2, with 7 bases fitting TRBD1. The CDR3 runs 16 residues. CDR1 and CDR2 (germline): SQVTM, ANQGSEA. This CDR3 reads CRVNAEQGFESYGYTF. For the CDR3, the DNA is TGCCGCGTTAACGCGGAACAGGGGTTTGAGAGCTATGGCTACACCTTC.

This clonotype came up a few times. A junction boundary mismatches the germline segment, possibly from a read error. The chain has TRBV10-3 and TRBJ2-1; no definite D call. Germline V gene lookup returns CDR1 ENHRY and CDR2 SYGVKD. This CDR3 contains 13 residues. CDR3 loop: CAIGEADYNEQFF. The DNA for the CDR3 is TGTGCCATCGGTGAGGCCGACTACAATGAGCAGTTCTTC.

The rearrangement links TRBV21-1 to TRBJ2-7. TRBV21-1 is a documented pseudogene. This CDR3 region has 16 residues. CDR3 DNA sequence: TGTGCCAGCAGCAAACTACAGCGCAGACCCTCCTACGAGCAGTACTTC. The encoded protein is CASSKLQRRPSYEQYF.

Regarding this clonotype: A junction end diverges from the germline sequence, so it may reflect a read error. The chain has TRBV11-2 and TRBJ2-3; 13 bases match TRBD2. The CDR3 spans 16 residues. Per the germline V gene, CDR1 is SGHAT and CDR2 is FQNNGV. CDR3 loop: CASNLGLAGVGDTQYF. CDR3 DNA: TGTGCCAGCAACTTAGGACTAGCGGGAGTGGGAGATACACAGTATTTT.